These 20 T cell receptor beta chains came from one sample sequenced in a study of blood T cell repertoires in COVID-19. The repertoire was sequenced with immunoSEQ multiplex PCR; TCRdb's copy has only in-frame clones and lacks some. The table includes roughly 430,000 clones, around 90% detected once. Sequencing input: PBMCs or T cells enriched from blood (not recorded which). The receptor set was obtained from a woman aged 40 to 50 with acute COVID-19.

The chain has TRBV19 and TRBJ1-1; 7 nucleotides align to TRBD1. Germline V lookup: CDR1 LNHDA, CDR2 SQIVND (reference sequence). Losses at the gene ends were 3 bases for V and 2 bases for J; bases not matched to a gene: 9. The length of the CDR3 is 16 residues. The CDR3 nucleotides are TGTGCCAGTAGTATCTCACCGGGACAGCTAAACACTGAAGCTTTCTTT. Its protein product is CASSISPGQLNTEAFF.

In this sample, this clone turned up once. The V gene is TRBV5-6, the J gene TRBJ1-3, with TRBD1 matching 7 bases. Germline V lookup: CDR1 SGHDT, CDR2 YYEEEE. V dropped 3 bases and J dropped 4; count of bases not matched to a gene: 4. The CDR3 spans 14 residues. The CDR3 sequence is CASSWRGPGNTIYF. For the CDR3, the DNA is TGTGCCAGCAGCTGGAGGGGGCCAGGAAACACCATATATTTT.

The chain combines TRBV2 with TRBJ1-5; D gene uncertain. Germline V gene data show CDR1 as SNHLY and CDR2 as FYNNEI. V lost 4 bases and J lost 0, with 10 bases in between. The CDR3 has 15 residues. CDR3 bases: TGTGCCAGCAGTGTCGGCAGGTTTAGCAATCAGCCCCAGCATTTT. It yields the protein CASSVGRFSNQPQHF.

V and J are TRBV19 and TRBJ2-1; D ambiguous. The V end was cut by 3 bases, the J end by 7 bases, with 7 bases between. CDR1 is LNHDA, CDR2 SQIVND, per germline (reference sequence). The CDR3 covers 12 residues. DNA for the CDR3: TGTGCCAGTAGTATCCAGAGGAATGAGCAGTTCTTC. This codes for CASSIQRNEQFF. The full variable domain, with the rest looked up from reference TRBV19 and TRBJ2-1, is DGGITQSPKYLFRKEGQNVTLSCEQNLNHDAMYWYRQDPGQGLRLIYYSQIVNDFQKGDIAEGYSVSREKKESFPLTVTSAQKNPTAFYLCASSIQRNEQFFGPGTRLTVL.

The rearrangement links TRBV5-1 to TRBJ2-2; 7 bases match TRBD2. The length of the CDR3 is 16 residues. Trimming took 0 bases from V and 2 from J; bases not matched to a gene: 4. The germline V gene encodes CDR1 SGHRS and CDR2 YFSETQ. CDR3 in DNA: TGCGCCAGCAGCTTGGAGCAGCGGGGAAACACCGGGGAGCTGTTTTTT. This encodes CASSLEQRGNTGELFF. The whole variable domain, remainder taken from reference TRBV5-1 and TRBJ2-2, is KAGVTQTPRYLIKTRGQQVTLSCSPISGHRSVSWYQQTPGQGLQFLFEYFSETQRNKGNFPGRFSGRQFSNSRSEMNVSTLELGDSALYLCASSLEQRGNTGELFFGEGSRLTVL.

The chain links TRBV7-2 to TRBJ1-1, with no clear D. This CDR3 comprises 15 residues. Germline CDR1 SGHTA, CDR2 FQGNSA. The V end lost 2 bases, the J end lost 1 base, and 11 bases lay between the germline ends. The CDR3 is CASSLWRVANTEAFF. Written as DNA, the CDR3 is TGTGCCAGCAGCTTATGGAGGGTCGCGAACACTGAAGCTTTCTTT.

V and J are TRBV4-1 and TRBJ2-1; D may be TRBD2 (5 bases). Germline CDR1 is MGHRA and CDR2 is YSYEKL. The CDR3 sequence is 15 residues long. The V gene lost 3 bases and the J gene lost 5 bases, with 14 bases spanning the gap. The CDR3 spells CASSQELDPDNEQFF. In DNA, the CDR3 is TGCGCCAGCAGCCAGGAACTAGACCCAGACAATGAGCAGTTCTTC.

The chain has TRBV7-8 and TRBJ1-2; D gene uncertain. The germline V gene encodes CDR1 SGHVS and CDR2 FQNEAQ. V was cut by 3 bases and J by 3 bases, with 8 bases left in between. The CDR3 spans 13 residues. In nucleotides, the CDR3 is TGTGCCAGCAGCTTGTCGGGAGACTATGGCTACACCTTC. It is translated as CASSLSGDYGYTF.

The V and J genes are TRBV9 and TRBJ2-3; the D gene is possibly TRBD1 (6 bases). The CDR3 totals 15 residues. V was trimmed by 0 bases and J by 8 bases, leaving 16 bases between them. Germline values: CDR1 SGDLS, CDR2 YYNGEE. The CDR3 here is CASSVDDRRVPTQYF. CDR3 DNA: TGTGCCAGCAGCGTAGACGACAGGCGCGTGCCTACGCAGTATTTT.

V is TRBV27 and J is TRBJ2-1, with a possible D match to TRBD2 (8 bases). Germline loops: CDR1 MNHEY, CDR2 SMNVEV (reference sequence). The CDR3 is 18 amino acids. Trimming took off 4 bases at V and 0 bases at J, with 19 bases between the two ends. The CDR3 coding sequence is TGTGCCAGCAGTTCCCAGGGGGGACTAGGCACCTCCTACAATGAGCAGTTCTTC. Protein product: CASSSQGGLGTSYNEQFF.

The chain uses TRBV24-1 and TRBJ2-3; D is possibly TRBD1 (6 bases). The CDR3 has 16 residues. The germline gives CDR1 KGHDR, CDR2 SFDVKD. Trimming left V 4 bases short and J 1 base short, with 14 bases between. The CDR3 nucleotides read TGTGCCACCAGTGACCCAGGGGCAGAGGGCACAGATACGCAGTATTTT. It encodes CATSDPGAEGTDTQYF.

The J gene is TRBJ1-1, the V gene TRBV12-3 or TRBV12-4; a possible D gene is TRBD1 (6 bases). The CDR3 has 13 residues. The ends were cut back, 6 bases at V and 5 bases at J, with 13 bases in the middle. The CDR3 sequence is CASRRKQGTEAFF. The CDR3 DNA reads as TGTGCCAGCAGGAGAAAACAGGGAACTGAAGCTTTCTTT.

The chain uses TRBV28 and TRBJ2-7; 9 nucleotides line up with TRBD1. The junction had 9 bases not matched to a gene; V was cut back by 6 bases and J by 3 bases. The CDR3 extends over 15 amino acids. Germline CDR1 is MDHEN and CDR2 is SYDVKM. CDR3 nucleotide sequence: TGTGCCAGCAGGACAACAGGGGGCAAGGTCTACGAGCAGTACTTC. It yields the protein CASRTTGGKVYEQYF.

CDR3 DNA: TGTGCCAGCAGCCAAGGAGGGCTTGGTGACAGCAATCAGCCCCAGCATTTT. Its translation is CASSQGGLGDSNQPQHF. This chain links TRBV3-1 (or the pseudogene TRBV3-2) with TRBJ1-5; no reliable D call. Trimming removed 1 base from V and 1 base from J, with 14 bases in between. This CDR3 comprises 17 residues. Germline V gene sequence: CDR1 LGHDT, CDR2 YNNKEL (reference sequence).

V and J are TRBV27 and TRBJ2-7; unclear D gene. The germline V gene has CDR1 MNHEY and CDR2 SMNVEV (reference sequence). V was trimmed by 6 bases and J by 0 bases, leaving 9 bases between them. The CDR3 is made up of 13 amino acids. The CDR3: CASRERNSYEQYF. Written as DNA, the CDR3 is TGTGCCAGCAGGGAGAGAAACTCCTACGAGCAGTACTTC.

The chain links TRBV7-9 to TRBJ1-6; D is unresolved. V lost 1 base to trimming and J lost 7 bases, with 5 bases between them. Germline V gives CDR1 SEHNR, CDR2 FQNEAQ (reference sequence). There are 13 residues in the CDR3. The CDR3 loop reads CASSLDENSPLHF. CDR3 sequence (DNA): TGTGCCAGCAGCTTAGACGAGAATTCACCCCTCCACTTT. Full variable domain (remainder filled in from reference TRBV7-9 and TRBJ1-6): DTGVSQNPRHKITKRGQNVTFRCDPISEHNRLYWYRQTLGQGPEFLTYFQNEAQLEKSRLLSDRFSAERPKGSFSTLEIQRTEQGDSAMYLCASSLDENSPLHFGNGTRLTVT.

V gene TRBV5-4 combines with J gene TRBJ1-2; possibly TRBD1 for D (6 bases). The CDR3 contains 15 residues. V dropped 0 bases and J dropped 7 bases, with 16 bases sitting between them. In germline, CDR1 is SGHNT, CDR2 YYREEE (reference sequence). The CDR3 bases are TGTGCCAGCAGCTTGGTACAGGGTTCCGTTCGTGGCTACACCTTC. Encoded protein: CASSLVQGSVRGYTF.

The V call is TRBV4-1, the J call TRBJ2-5; TRBD1 aligns across 11 bases. This CDR3 comprises 17 residues. Germline CDR1 MGHRA, CDR2 YSYEKL. Losses at the gene ends were 4 bases for V and 3 bases for J; bases not matched to a gene: 10. The CDR3 DNA reads TGCGCCAGCAGCCGGTTTTCGACGGGACAGGGGGAAGAGACCCAGTACTTC. It is translated as CASSRFSTGQGEETQYF.

V usage is TRBV7-2 and J usage is TRBJ2-3; the match to TRBD2 covers 9 bases. This CDR3 comprises 15 residues. J lost 1 base, V lost 8 bases, and 7 bases had no gene match. Germline CDR1 SGHTA, CDR2 FQGNSA. The CDR3 sequence: CASSTVAGGTDTQYF. The CDR3 DNA reads as TGTGCCAGCTCCACCGTAGCGGGGGGCACAGATACGCAGTATTTT.

The chain joins TRBV27 to TRBJ1-2; D not resolved. V lost 5 bases and J lost 3, with 16 bases in between. Germline V gene lookup returns CDR1 MNHEY and CDR2 SMNVEV (reference sequence). This CDR3 region has 15 residues. The CDR3 DNA is TGTGCCAGCAGTCGTCAGGAGGCCCCCTACTATGGCTACACCTTC. This encodes CASSRQEAPYYGYTF.